These 11 T cell receptor beta chains share one sample of origin, sequenced in a study of regulatory T cells in long-lasting Graves disease. Sequencing libraries for TCR beta were prepared with iRepertoire HTBI primers and Arm-PCR of CDR3 regions. Via MiXCR, TCRdb re-called the multiplex PCR reads, giving one row per CDR3 protein. The sample includes hundreds of thousands of distinct CDR3 sequences, about 16% of them seen just once. Time point denoted: newly diagnosed GD, antithyroid drugs for less than 3 months. PBMC-extracted RNA yielded the TCR library. The same specimen was also included in a second study, on T cells in Graves' hyperthyroidism and ophthalmopathy.

Here the sequenced sample was peripheral blood mononuclear cells (PBMCs), taken at new diagnosis, from a patient treated with antithyroid drugs. These receptors originate from a woman aged 25-40 years with Graves disease.

This sequence joins TRBV5-1 and TRBJ2-2; 7 bases agree with TRBD2. CDR1 is SGHRS, CDR2 YFSETQ, per germline. The CDR3 loop spans 14 amino acids. V shed 4 bases and J 3 bases; nucleotides not matched to a gene: 3. The DNA of the CDR3 is TGCGCCAGCAGCCCGGCGGGGGACACCGGGGAGCTGTTTTTT. This sequence encodes CASSPAGDTGELFF.

This clonotype was recorded many times. Here the CDR3 DNA reads TGTGCCAGCAGCCCTCGAGGGGGACAGGGGGCCAATCAGCCCCAGCATTTT. Its translation: CASSPRGGQGANQPQHF. The J gene is TRBJ1-5, the V gene TRBV7-9; TRBD1 aligns across 12 bases. CDR3 length equals 17 residues. CDR1 and CDR2 from the germline V gene are SEHNR and FQNEAQ (reference sequence). V trimming: 5 bases; J trimming: 3 bases; junction bases outside the gene matches: 8.

The CDR3 DNA sequence: TGTGCCAGCAAGGTCCTCGGTGTGCACACCGGGGAGCTGTTTTTT. This codes for CASKVLGVHTGELFF. The chain has TRBV6-1 and TRBJ2-2; D gene ambiguous. The V end was cut by 7 bases, the J end by 3 bases, with 15 bases between. Germline-derived CDR1 and CDR2 are MNHNS and SASEGT. The CDR3 loop spans 15 amino acids.

This clonotype was counted ten times or more. V gene TRBV5-1 combines with J gene TRBJ2-1, with no clear D. V was clipped by 0 bases and J by 15 bases, with 16 bases between them. This CDR3 spans 13 amino acids. Germline CDR1 reads SGHRS; CDR2 reads YFSETQ. The CDR3 loop is CASSLALGEAWFF. Written as DNA, the CDR3 is TGCGCCAGCAGCTTGGCCTTAGGTGAAGCATGGTTCTTC.

This clonotype appeared many times. V is TRBV5-1 and J is TRBJ1-5, with 9 positions matching TRBD1. The CDR3 is 15 residues long. V trimming: 1 base; J trimming: 6 bases; junction bases outside the gene matches: 5. Germline CDR1 SGHRS, CDR2 YFSETQ. DNA of the CDR3: TGCGCCAGCAGCTTGATGGGACAGGGTAGTCAGCCCCAGCATTTT. This gives the protein CASSLMGQGSQPQHF.

This chain uses TRBV6-1 with TRBJ1-3; no clear D gene. Trimming cost V 6 bases and J 0 bases, with 12 bases left between them. This CDR3 has 15 residues. The germline V gene has CDR1 MNHNS and CDR2 SASEGT. The CDR3 loop is CASRDPTISGNTIYF. The CDR3 DNA is TGTGCCAGCAGGGATCCTACGATCTCTGGAAACACCATATATTTT.

This clonotype was recorded many times. The chain joins TRBV28 to TRBJ1-1; D uncertain. Looked up from germline, CDR1 is MDHEN and CDR2 is SYDVKM. V was shortened by 3 bases and J by 5 bases, with 10 bases between the two germline ends. The CDR3 loop spans 13 amino acids. The DNA for the CDR3 is TGTGCCAGCAGTTTCCCCGGGAGGACTGAAGCTTTCTTT. Amino acids: CASSFPGRTEAFF. The variable domain in full, completed from reference TRBV28 and TRBJ1-1, reads DVKVTQSSRYLVKRTGEKVFLECVQDMDHENMFWYRQDPGLGLRLIYFSYDVKMKEKGDIPEGYSVSREKKERFSLILESASTNQTSMYLCASSFPGRTEAFFGQGTRLTVV.

This clonotype has ten or more counts. The chain carries TRBV20-1 and TRBJ1-4; no definite D call. The V gene's germline CDR1 is DFQATT and CDR2 SNEGSKA (reference sequence). The V end was cut by 6 bases, the J end by 0 bases, with 8 bases between. The CDR3 is 13 amino acids. CDR3 region: CSARIATNEKLFF. The CDR3 DNA sequence: TGCAGTGCGCGAATTGCAACTAATGAAAAACTGTTTTTT.

At least ten counts were recorded for this clonotype. The V call is TRBV28, the J call TRBJ1-3; D unresolved. CDR3 length: 13 residues. Trimming took off 4 bases at V and 4 bases at J, with 8 bases between the two ends. Germline lookup yields CDR1 MDHEN and CDR2 SYDVKM. CDR3 nucleotide sequence: TGTGCCAGCAGTTGGCAGCTCGGAAACACCATATATTTT. Protein: CASSWQLGNTIYF. Supplemented by reference TRBV28 and TRBJ1-3, the full variable domain reads DVKVTQSSRYLVKRTGEKVFLECVQDMDHENMFWYRQDPGLGLRLIYFSYDVKMKEKGDIPEGYSVSREKKERFSLILESASTNQTSMYLCASSWQLGNTIYFGEGSWLTVV.

Ten or more counts support this clonotype. The chain has TRBV28 and TRBJ2-7; a possible D gene is TRBD2 (6 bases). The CDR3 contains 13 residues. CDR1 and CDR2 from the germline V gene are MDHEN and SYDVKM. The V gene lost 4 bases and the J gene lost 4 bases, with 11 bases spanning the gap. The CDR3, as DNA: TGTGCCAGCAGTTCGGAGGGTCTATACGAGCAGTACTTC. This sequence encodes CASSSEGLYEQYF.

In this sample, this clonotype turned up many times. The chain recombines TRBV28 with TRBJ1-5; D not certain. The CDR3 runs 14 residues. Germline values: CDR1 MDHEN, CDR2 SYDVKM. V lost 3 bases and J 1 base, leaving 7 bases between the germline ends. The CDR3 protein is CASSLLGSNQPQHF. The CDR3 DNA reads as TGTGCCAGCAGTTTGTTGGGAAGCAATCAGCCCCAGCATTTT.